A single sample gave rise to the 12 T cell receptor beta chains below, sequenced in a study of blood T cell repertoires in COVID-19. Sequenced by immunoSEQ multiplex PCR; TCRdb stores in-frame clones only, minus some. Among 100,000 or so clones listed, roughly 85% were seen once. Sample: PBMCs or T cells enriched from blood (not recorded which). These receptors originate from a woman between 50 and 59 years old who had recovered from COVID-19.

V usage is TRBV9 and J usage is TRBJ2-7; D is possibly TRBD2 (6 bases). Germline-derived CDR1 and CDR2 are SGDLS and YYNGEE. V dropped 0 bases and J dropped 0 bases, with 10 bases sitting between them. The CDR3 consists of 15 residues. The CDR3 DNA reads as TGTGCCAGCAGCGTAGGTGATAGCGGCTCCTACGAGCAGTACTTC. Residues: CASSVGDSGSYEQYF.

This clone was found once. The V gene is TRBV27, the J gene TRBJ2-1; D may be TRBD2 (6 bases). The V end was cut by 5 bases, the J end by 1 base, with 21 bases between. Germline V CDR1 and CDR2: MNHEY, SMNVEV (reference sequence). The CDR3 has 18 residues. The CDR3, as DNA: TGTGCCAGCAGTCCACGGGGGACGGGAAGAGATTCCTACAATGAGCAGTTCTTC. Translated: CASSPRGTGRDSYNEQFF.

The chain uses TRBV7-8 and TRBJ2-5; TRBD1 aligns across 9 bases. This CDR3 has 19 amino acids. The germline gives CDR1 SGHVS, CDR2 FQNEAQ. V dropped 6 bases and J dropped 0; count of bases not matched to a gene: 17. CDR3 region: CASRAGTGYEVGYQETQYF. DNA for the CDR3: TGTGCCAGCAGGGCCGGGACAGGGTACGAGGTCGGGTACCAAGAGACCCAGTACTTC.

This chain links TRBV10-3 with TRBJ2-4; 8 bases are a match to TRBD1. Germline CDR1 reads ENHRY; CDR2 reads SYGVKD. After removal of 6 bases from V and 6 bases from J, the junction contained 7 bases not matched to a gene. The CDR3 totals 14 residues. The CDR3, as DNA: TGTGCCATCAGCGAGGACAGGGTGGCAAACATTCAGTACTTC. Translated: CAISEDRVANIQYF.

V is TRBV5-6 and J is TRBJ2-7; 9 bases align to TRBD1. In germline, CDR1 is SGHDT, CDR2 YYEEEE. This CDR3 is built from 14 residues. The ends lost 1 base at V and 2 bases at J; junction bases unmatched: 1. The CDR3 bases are TGTGCCAGCAGCTTGACAGGGGGCCCCTACGAGCAGTACTTC. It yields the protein CASSLTGGPYEQYF.

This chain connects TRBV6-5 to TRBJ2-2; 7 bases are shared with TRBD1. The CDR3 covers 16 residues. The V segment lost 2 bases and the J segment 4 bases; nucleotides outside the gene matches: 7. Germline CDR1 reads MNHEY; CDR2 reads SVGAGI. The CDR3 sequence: CASSYPQDRPTGELFF. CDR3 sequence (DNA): TGTGCCAGCAGTTACCCCCAGGACAGGCCCACCGGGGAGCTGTTTTTT.

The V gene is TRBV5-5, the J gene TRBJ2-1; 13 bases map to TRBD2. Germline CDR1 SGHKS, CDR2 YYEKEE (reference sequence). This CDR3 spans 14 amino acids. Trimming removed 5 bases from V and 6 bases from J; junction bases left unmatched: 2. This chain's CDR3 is CASRGLAGPNEQFF. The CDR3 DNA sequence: TGTGCCAGCAGGGGACTAGCGGGGCCCAATGAGCAGTTCTTC.

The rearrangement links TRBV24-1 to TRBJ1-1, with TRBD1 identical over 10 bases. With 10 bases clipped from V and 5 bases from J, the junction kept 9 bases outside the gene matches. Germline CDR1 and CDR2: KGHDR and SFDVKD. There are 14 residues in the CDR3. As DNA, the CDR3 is TGTGCCACTTTAAAGACAGGGGGCCGAACTGAAGCTTTCTTT. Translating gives CATLKTGGRTEAFF.

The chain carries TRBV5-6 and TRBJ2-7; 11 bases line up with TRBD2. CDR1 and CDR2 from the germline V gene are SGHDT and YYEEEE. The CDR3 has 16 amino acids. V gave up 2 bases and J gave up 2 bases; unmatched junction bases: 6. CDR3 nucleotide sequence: TGTGCCAGCAGCTTTAGACGACTAGCGGGGACCTACGAGCAGTACTTC. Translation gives CASSFRRLAGTYEQYF.

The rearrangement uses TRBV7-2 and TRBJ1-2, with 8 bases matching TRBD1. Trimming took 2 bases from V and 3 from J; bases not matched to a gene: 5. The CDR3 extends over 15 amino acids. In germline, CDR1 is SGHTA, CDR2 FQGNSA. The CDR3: CASSLFMTGDYGYTF. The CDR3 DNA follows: TGTGCCAGCAGCTTATTTATGACAGGGGACTATGGCTACACCTTC.

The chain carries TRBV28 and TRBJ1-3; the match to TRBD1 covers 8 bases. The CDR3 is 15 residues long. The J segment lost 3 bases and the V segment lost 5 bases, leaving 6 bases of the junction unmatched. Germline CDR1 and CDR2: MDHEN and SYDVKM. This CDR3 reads CASSRQGNYGNTIYF. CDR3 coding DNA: TGTGCCAGCAGTCGACAGGGGAATTATGGAAACACCATATATTTT.

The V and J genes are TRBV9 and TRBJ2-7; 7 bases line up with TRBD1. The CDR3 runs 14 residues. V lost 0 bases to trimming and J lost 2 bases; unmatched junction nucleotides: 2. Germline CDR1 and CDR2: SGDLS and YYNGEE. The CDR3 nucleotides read TGTGCCAGCAGCGTAGGGACAGGAACCTACGAGCAGTACTTC. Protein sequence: CASSVGTGTYEQYF.